This TCR beta chain was recovered during a study of post-analysis software for immune sequencing data. Study-wide context: There were relapsing-remitting, secondary progressive and progressive-relapsing multiple sclerosis among the disease courses included. Findings and caveats of the study: Significantly lower normalized Chao1 diversity was seen in multiple sclerosis patients than in controls. Roughly five TRBV segments were significantly more frequent in patients than in controls. TRBV5-6, TRBV5-1 and TRBV20-1 were among these segments. Batch-mates among the samples co-clustered strongly by F measure.

Incorporated into the TCR beta cDNA libraries were unique molecular identifiers, which served to reduce PCR and sequencing biases. Input amounts of 1 to 10 million T cells were used. These gave around 500,000 cDNA molecules, so each molecule approximated one T cell. Via MiXCR, TCRdb re-called the PCR reads, giving one row per CDR3 protein. The table includes roughly 430,000 distinct CDR3 sequences, approximately 37% detected once. CDR1 and CDR2 from the germline V gene are ENHRY and SYGVKD. CDR3 length: 14 residues. The germline V and J ends were trimmed by 7 bases and 0 bases, with 13 bases remaining between them. This clonotype was detected only a few times. The antigen remains undetermined.

The chain has TRBV10-3 and TRBJ2-7, with D possibly being TRBD1 (5 bases). The clonotype comes from a girl aged 2-10 years with multiple sclerosis. The sequenced sample consisted of blood. CDR3 amino acids: CAITETESSYEQYF. In nucleotides, the CDR3 is TGTGCCATCACCGAGACAGAAAGCTCCTACGAGCAGTACTTC.